This T cell receptor beta chain was retrieved from a study of blood T cell repertoires in COVID-19. In the study overall: There were acute and convalescent COVID-19 samples, and they came from the United States, Italy and Spain. T cells, B-cell-depleted T cells, or PBMCs provided the cDNA or gDNA that served as material.

Germline V CDR1 and CDR2: MDHEN, SYDVKM. This CDR3 is built from 13 residues. Deletions cut 5 bases from V and 0 bases from J, with 5 bases between. In the original processing: Reference gene primer amplification gave nucleated cell count estimates. Assay used: immunoSEQ multiplex PCR; TCRdb lists only in-frame clones, some missing. D and trimming come from the DNA, and the V and J calls and clone size come from that table. The profile shows about 130,000 clones, over 75% of them singletons. Source material: peripheral blood. This clonotype was sampled from a man between 60 and 70 years old with acute or convalescent COVID-19. The V and J genes are TRBV28 and TRBJ1-5; D unresolved. CDR3 sequence: CASSDYSNQPQHF. CDR3 sequence (DNA): TGTGCCAGCAGTGACTATAGCAATCAGCCCCAGCATTTT.